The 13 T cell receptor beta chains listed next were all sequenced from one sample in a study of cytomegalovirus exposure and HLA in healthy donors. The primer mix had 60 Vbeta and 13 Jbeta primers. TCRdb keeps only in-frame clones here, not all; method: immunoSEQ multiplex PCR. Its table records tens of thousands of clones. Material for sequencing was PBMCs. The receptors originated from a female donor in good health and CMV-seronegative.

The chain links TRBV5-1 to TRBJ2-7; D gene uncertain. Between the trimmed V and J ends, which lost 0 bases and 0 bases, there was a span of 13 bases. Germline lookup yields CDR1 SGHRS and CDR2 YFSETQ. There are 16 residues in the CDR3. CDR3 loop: CASSLVRSGFSYEQYF. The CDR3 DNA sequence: TGCGCCAGCAGCTTGGTTCGTTCCGGTTTCTCCTACGAGCAGTACTTC.

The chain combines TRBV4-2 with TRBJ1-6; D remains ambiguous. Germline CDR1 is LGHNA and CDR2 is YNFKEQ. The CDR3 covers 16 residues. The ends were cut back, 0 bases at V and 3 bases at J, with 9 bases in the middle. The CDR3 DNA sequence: TGTGCCAGCAGCCAAGAGGTCGAGGGCTATAATTCACCCCTCCACTTT. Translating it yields CASSQEVEGYNSPLHF.

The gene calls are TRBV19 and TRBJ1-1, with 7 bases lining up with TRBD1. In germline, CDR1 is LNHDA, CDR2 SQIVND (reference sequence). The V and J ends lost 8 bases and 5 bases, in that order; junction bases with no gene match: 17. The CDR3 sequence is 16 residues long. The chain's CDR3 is CASVPGGIGNGTEAFF. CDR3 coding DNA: TGTGCCAGTGTCCCAGGGGGAATTGGTAATGGGACTGAAGCTTTCTTT.

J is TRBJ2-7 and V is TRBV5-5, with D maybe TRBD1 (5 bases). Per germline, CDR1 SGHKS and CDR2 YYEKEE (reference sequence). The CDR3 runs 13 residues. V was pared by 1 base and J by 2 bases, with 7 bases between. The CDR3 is CASSLLGAYEQYF. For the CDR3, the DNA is TGTGCCAGCAGCTTGTTAGGGGCCTACGAGCAGTACTTC.

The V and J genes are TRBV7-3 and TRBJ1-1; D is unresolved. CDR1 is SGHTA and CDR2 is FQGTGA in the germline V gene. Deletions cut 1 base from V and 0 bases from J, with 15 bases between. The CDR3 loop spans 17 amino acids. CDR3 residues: CASSLNYVGSMNTEAFF. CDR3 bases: TGTGCCAGCAGCTTAAACTATGTCGGCTCCATGAACACTGAAGCTTTCTTT.

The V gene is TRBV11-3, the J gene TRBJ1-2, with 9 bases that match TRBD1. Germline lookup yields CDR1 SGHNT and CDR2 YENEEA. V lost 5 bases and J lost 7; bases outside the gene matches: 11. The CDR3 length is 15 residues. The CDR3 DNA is TGTGCCAGCAGCCTCCGGGACAGGGCGTCGGGTGGCTACACCTTC. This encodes CASSLRDRASGGYTF. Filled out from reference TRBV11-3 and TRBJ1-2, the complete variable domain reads EAGVVQSPRYKIIEKKQPVAFWCNPISGHNTLYWYLQNLGQGPELLIRYENEEAVDDSQLPKDRFSAERLKGVDSTLKIQPAELGDSAVYLCASSLRDRASGGYTFGSGTRLTVV.

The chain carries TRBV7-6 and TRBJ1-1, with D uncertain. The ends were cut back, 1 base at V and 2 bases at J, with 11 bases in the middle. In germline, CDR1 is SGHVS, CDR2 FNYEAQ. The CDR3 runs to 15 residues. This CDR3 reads CASSLGQPGNTEAFF. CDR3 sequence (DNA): TGTGCCAGCAGCTTAGGTCAACCGGGTAACACTGAAGCTTTCTTT.

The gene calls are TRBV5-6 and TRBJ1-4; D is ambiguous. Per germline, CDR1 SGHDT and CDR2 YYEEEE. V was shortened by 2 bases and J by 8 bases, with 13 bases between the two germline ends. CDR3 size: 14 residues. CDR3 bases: TGTGCCAGCAGCTTTGATTGGGGAGGAGAAAAACTGTTTTTT. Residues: CASSFDWGGEKLFF.

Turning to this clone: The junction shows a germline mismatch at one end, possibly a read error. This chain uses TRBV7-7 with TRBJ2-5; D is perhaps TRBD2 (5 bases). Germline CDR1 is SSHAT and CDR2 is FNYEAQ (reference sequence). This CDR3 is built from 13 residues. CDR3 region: CASSLAQAETQYF. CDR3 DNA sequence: TGTGCTAGCAGCTTAGCGCAGGCGGAGACCCAGTACTTC.

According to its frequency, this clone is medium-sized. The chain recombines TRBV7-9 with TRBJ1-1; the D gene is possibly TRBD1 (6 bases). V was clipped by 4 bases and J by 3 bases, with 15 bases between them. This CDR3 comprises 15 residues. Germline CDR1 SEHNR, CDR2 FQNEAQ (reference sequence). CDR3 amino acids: CASSSLSGQHTEAFF. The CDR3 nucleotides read TGTGCCAGCAGCTCCCTGTCCGGACAGCACACTGAAGCTTTCTTT.

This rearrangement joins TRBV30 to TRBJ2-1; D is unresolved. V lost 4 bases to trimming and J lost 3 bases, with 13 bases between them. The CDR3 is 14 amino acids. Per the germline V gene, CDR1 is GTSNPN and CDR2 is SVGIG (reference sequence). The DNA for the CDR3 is TGTGCCTGGAATTTTGGGCTGGGCTACAATGAGCAGTTCTTC. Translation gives CAWNFGLGYNEQFF.

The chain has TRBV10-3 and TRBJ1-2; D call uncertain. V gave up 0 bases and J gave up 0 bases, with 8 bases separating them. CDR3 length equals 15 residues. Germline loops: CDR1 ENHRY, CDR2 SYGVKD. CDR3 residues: CAISESNRANYGYTF. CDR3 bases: TGTGCCATCAGTGAGTCGAACAGAGCTAACTATGGCTACACCTTC.

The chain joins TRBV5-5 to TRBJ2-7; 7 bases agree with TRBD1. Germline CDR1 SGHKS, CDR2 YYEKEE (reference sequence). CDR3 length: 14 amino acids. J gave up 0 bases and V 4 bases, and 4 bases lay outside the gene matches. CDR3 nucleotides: TGTGCCAGCAGCACTGGACAGGTCTCCTACGAGCAGTACTTC. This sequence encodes CASSTGQVSYEQYF.